This T cell receptor (beta chain) came from a study of T cells in Graves' hyperthyroidism and ophthalmopathy. About the research overall: Peripheral blood was collected at initial diagnosis, before any treatment.

The CDR3 runs 15 residues. V dropped 5 bases and J dropped 3; count of bases not matched to a gene: 8. From germline, CDR1 is SGHTA and CDR2 FQGNSA. Study outcomes and limitations: Researchers report that a 13 V-J model separated ophthalmopathy from stable hyperthyroidism. In validation, the model predicted ophthalmopathy. These predictions came a median roughly seven months before onset.

Over 9 ml of fresh peripheral blood supplied the PBMCs. Template material for amplifying TCR beta CDR3 regions consisted of RNA transcripts. Carried out on the TCR CDR3, a first-round RT-PCR used the HTBI primer set. TCRdb processed the multiplex PCR reads anew with MiXCR; each CDR3 protein has one entry. The table lists almost 600,000 distinct CDR3 sequences, about 14% of them singletons, with 5.8% in the top ten. This clonotype appeared many times. The antigen remains unidentified. The chain links TRBV7-2 to TRBJ1-2, with 8 bases aligning to TRBD1. This receptor was identified in a woman aged 25 to 39 with Graves' hyperthyroidism that later progressed to Graves' ophthalmopathy. Sequencing input: blood. CDR3 loop: CASSPGQGGYYGYTF. CDR3 nucleotides: TGTGCCAGCAGCCCAGGACAGGGCGGCTACTATGGCTACACCTTC. The full variable domain, completed using reference TRBV7-2 and TRBJ1-2, is GAGVSQSPSNKVTEKGKDVELRCDPISGHTALYWYRQSLGQGLEFLIYFQGNSAPDKSGLPSDRFSAERTGGSVSTLTIQRTQQEDSAVYLCASSPGQGGYYGYTFGSGTRLTVV.